This TCR beta chain was sequenced during a study of control samples from healthy donors and cancer patients. Assay used: immunoSEQ multiplex PCR; TCRdb lists only in-frame clones, some missing. The sample lists approximately 150,000 clones; 95% to 96% were seen once. Germline V CDR1 and CDR2: SGHDT, YYEEEE. The CDR3 covers 17 residues. Trimming cost V 4 bases and J 0 bases, with 18 bases left between them. The V call is TRBV5-6, the J call TRBJ2-3, with D tentatively TRBD1 (6 bases). The source is a woman aged 25 to 39 in good health. Sequencing was done on a sample of blood. The CDR3 protein is CASSTLGQRWSTDTQYF. As DNA, the CDR3 is TGTGCCAGCAGCACCTTAGGACAGAGATGGAGCACAGATACGCAGTATTTT.